This TCR beta chain originates from a study of cytomegalovirus exposure and HLA in healthy donors. Study-wide results and caveats: Later analysis identified 17,000 or so TCR beta sequences associated with HLA alleles, using a false discovery rate threshold of 0.05.

PCR was performed using 60 Vbeta and 13 Jbeta primers. Clones were read by immunoSEQ multiplex PCR, and TCRdb kept only the in-frame ones, dropping some. The sample consists of about 160,000 clones, about four fifths of them appearing once. A word on this clone: The target antigen is unknown.

The V and J ends lost 1 base and 6 bases, in that order; junction bases with no gene match: 7. The CDR3 has 18 residues. CDR1 and CDR2 (germline): MGHRA, YSYEKL. This TCR derives from a man aged 50-59 years in good health and CMV-seropositive. The sample was PBMCs. The genes are TRBV4-1 and TRBJ2-2; 14 bases are a match to TRBD2. CDR3 in amino acids: CASSQVPGLAGASGELFF. CDR3 DNA: TGCGCCAGCAGCCAAGTACCGGGACTAGCGGGAGCCTCCGGGGAGCTGTTTTTT.